A single sample gave rise to the 10 T cell receptor beta chains below, sequenced in a study of CXCR3-negative and CXCR3-positive naive CD8 T cells. Study observations and caveats: TRB CDR3 hydrophobicity was greater in CXCR3-positive naive cells than in CXCR3-negative naive cells.

These TCRs are of unknown antigen specificity. Via 5' RACE with UMI labels, TRB cDNA libraries were prepared. With the 5' RACE reads reprocessed, TCRdb shows one record per CDR3 protein and no DNA. With around 160,000 distinct CDR3 sequences in the sample, the ten largest clones hold roughly 0.28%. The sequencing sample was made of naive CXCR3+ CD8+ T cells from blood. Subset meaning: CD45RO-CCR7+CD27+CD95- naive CD8+ T cells expressing CXCR3 (TNR3+). All receptors come from a human donor in good health. Some clones in this sample may be carry-over from other donors' samples.

This chain joins TRBV7-9 and TRBJ2-3; absent DNA, TCRdb's TRBD1 call cannot be checked. Germline lookup yields CDR1 SEHNR and CDR2 FQNEAQ (reference sequence). This CDR3 region has 16 residues. The CDR3 sequence is CASSPPRTGVTDTQYF. The full variable domain, rest sourced from reference TRBV7-9 and TRBJ2-3, is DTGVSQNPRHKITKRGQNVTFRCDPISEHNRLYWYRQTLGQGPEFLTYFQNEAQLEKSRLLSDRFSAERPKGSFSTLEIQRTEQGDSAMYLCASSPPRTGVTDTQYFGPGTRLTVL.

The chain employs TRBV12-5 and TRBJ1-1; lacking DNA, the TRBD1 call made by TCRdb goes unchecked. Germline CDR1 is LGHNT and CDR2 is FRNRAP. The CDR3 totals 17 residues. CDR3 sequence: CASGSSYPDPRGTEAFF.

The chain links TRBV7-3 to TRBJ2-1; TCRdb's D call of TRBD1 is untestable without DNA. The germline gives CDR1 SGHTA, CDR2 FQGTGA. The CDR3 spans 15 residues. The CDR3 is CASSLTGLTYNEQFF.

The chain links TRBV4-3 to TRBJ1-2; the D call from TCRdb, TRBD1, cannot be confirmed without DNA. The germline CDR1 and CDR2 sequences are LGHNA and YSLEER. This CDR3 is 15 amino acids long. CDR3 in amino acids: CASSQRPGGGGGYTF.

The genes are TRBV7-2 and TRBJ2-2; TCRdb picks TRBD1, but there is no DNA to check that call. Germline V gene sequence: CDR1 SGHTA, CDR2 FQGNSA. The CDR3 is 15 amino acids. CDR3 sequence: CASSYRTGPTGELFF.

The chain uses TRBV9 and TRBJ2-5. The CDR3 consists of 14 residues. Germline values: CDR1 SGDLS, CDR2 YYNGEE. The CDR3 loop is CASSVSKNQETQYF.

The V gene is TRBV28, the J gene TRBJ2-2; TCRdb's assignment of TRBD2 cannot be checked, as there is no DNA. CDR1 and CDR2 (germline): MDHEN, SYDVKM. This CDR3 spans 16 amino acids. This chain's CDR3 is CASSLPDSGGTGELFF. Combining the CDR3 with reference TRBV28 and TRBJ2-2 gives the whole variable domain DVKVTQSSRYLVKRTGEKVFLECVQDMDHENMFWYRQDPGLGLRLIYFSYDVKMKEKGDIPEGYSVSREKKERFSLILESASTNQTSMYLCASSLPDSGGTGELFFGEGSRLTVL.

The chain couples TRBV5-1 to TRBJ2-2; the TRBD2 assignment by TCRdb is unverifiable without DNA. In germline, CDR1 is SGHRS, CDR2 YFSETQ. The CDR3 consists of 19 residues. The CDR3 sequence: CASSLAALYRASNTGELFF.

V gene TRBV29-1 combines with J gene TRBJ2-7. Germline V lookup: CDR1 SQVTM, CDR2 ANQGSEA. This CDR3 has 14 amino acids. CDR3 in amino acids: CSVYDNFLSYEQYF.

The rearrangement uses TRBV7-2 and TRBJ2-4; TCRdb picks TRBD1, but there is no DNA to check that call. This CDR3 contains 14 residues. CDR1 and CDR2 from the germline V gene are SGHTA and FQGNSA. CDR3 amino acids: CASSSTGGADIQYF.